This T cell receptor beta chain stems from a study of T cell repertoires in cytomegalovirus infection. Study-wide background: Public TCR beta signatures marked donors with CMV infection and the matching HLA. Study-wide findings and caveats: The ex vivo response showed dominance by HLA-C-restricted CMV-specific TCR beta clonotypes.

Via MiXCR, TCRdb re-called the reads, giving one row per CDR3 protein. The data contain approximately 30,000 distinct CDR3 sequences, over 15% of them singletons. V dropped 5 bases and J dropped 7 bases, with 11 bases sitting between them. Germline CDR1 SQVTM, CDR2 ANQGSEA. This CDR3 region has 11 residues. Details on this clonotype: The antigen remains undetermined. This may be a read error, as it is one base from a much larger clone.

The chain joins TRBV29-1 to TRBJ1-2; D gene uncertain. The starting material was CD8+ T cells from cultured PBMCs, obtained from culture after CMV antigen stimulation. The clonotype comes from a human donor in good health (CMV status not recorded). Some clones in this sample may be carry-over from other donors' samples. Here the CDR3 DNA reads TGCAGCGTTCAGCAGCAGCTTGGCTACACCTTC. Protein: CSVQQQLGYTF.